The 29 T cell receptor beta chains given below trace back to one sample, sequenced in a study of shared T cell receptors in the human thymus. Repertoires were generated with immunoSEQ multiplex PCR, while TCRdb's copy carries only in-frame clones and drops some. The sample holds some 660,000 clones, about 87% seen once. The same data also went into a second study, on human thymus T cells.

Sequenced material: thymocytes. The receptors originated from a boy less than two years old with a congenital heart defect.

The chain uses TRBV10-2 and TRBJ1-6, with TRBD1 identical over 8 bases. In germline, CDR1 is WSHSY, CDR2 SAAADI. After removal of 0 bases from V and 7 bases from J, the junction contained 5 bases not matched to a gene. CDR3 length: 16 amino acids. The DNA for the CDR3 is TGCGCCAGCAGTGAGTCGACAGGGGAAGAGAATTCACCCCTCCACTTT. It is translated as CASSESTGEENSPLHF.

Concerning this clone: Other DNA sequences in this sample translate to the same CDR3. V and J are TRBV7-9 and TRBJ2-7, with TRBD2 identical over 11 bases. This CDR3 spans 15 amino acids. CDR1 and CDR2 from the germline V gene are SEHNR and FQNEAQ (reference sequence). With V trimmed by 1 base and J by 5 bases, 4 bases remained unmatched. Written as DNA, the CDR3 is TGTGCCAGCAGCTTAGTAGCGGGAGGGCCCCACGAGCAGTACTTC. This encodes CASSLVAGGPHEQYF.

The CDR3 loop is CASRQTSTGQEGYTF. The DNA for the CDR3 is TGTGCCAGCAGACAGACGTCCACAGGGCAGGAGGGCTACACCTTC. The V gene is TRBV27, the J gene TRBJ1-2; possibly TRBD1 for D (6 bases). CDR1 and CDR2 (germline): MNHEY, SMNVEV (reference sequence). The length of the CDR3 is 15 residues. V lost 6 bases and J 8 bases, leaving 22 bases between the germline ends.

The V gene is TRBV6-5, the J gene TRBJ2-5; 7 bases match TRBD2. The CDR3 is made up of 13 amino acids. The J segment lost 8 bases and the V segment lost 6 bases, leaving 9 bases of the junction unmatched. The germline gives CDR1 MNHEY, CDR2 SVGAGI. CDR3 bases: TGTGCCAGCAGACGCCCGGGGGGACGAACCCAGTACTTC. This translates into CASRRPGGRTQYF.

The chain combines TRBV4-3 with TRBJ2-2, with 7 nucleotides matching TRBD1. CDR1 is LGHNA and CDR2 is YSLEER in the germline V gene. Trimming took 0 bases from V and 1 from J; bases not matched to a gene: 14. The CDR3 is 20 residues long. In DNA, the CDR3 is TGCGCCAGCAGCCAAGATCTAGATCGCCCGGGACAGAAGAACACCGGGGAGCTGTTTTTT. Amino acids: CASSQDLDRPGQKNTGELFF.

This clone was seen just once. V usage is TRBV7-9 and J usage is TRBJ2-1; tentative D call: TRBD2 (6 bases). Trimming shortened V by 6 bases and J by 7 bases, and 19 bases separated the two germline ends. The CDR3 is 15 residues long. The V gene's germline CDR1 is SEHNR and CDR2 FQNEAQ (reference sequence). CDR3 sequence reads: CASRIGDWARNEQFF. In DNA form, the CDR3 reads TGTGCCAGCAGAATCGGGGACTGGGCTCGGAATGAGCAGTTCTTC.

The gene calls are TRBV4-1 and TRBJ2-7, with D unclear. The CDR3 is made up of 14 amino acids. The germline CDR1 and CDR2 sequences are MGHRA and YSYEKL. Trimming left V 4 bases short and J 3 bases short, with 13 bases between. The CDR3 spells CASSPSGYRYEQYF. Written as DNA, the CDR3 is TGCGCCAGCAGCCCATCGGGTTACCGCTACGAGCAGTACTTC.

J is TRBJ1-5 and V is TRBV6-1; D may be TRBD1 (5 bases). Germline V gene lookup returns CDR1 MNHNS and CDR2 SASEGT. The CDR3 runs to 18 residues. V lost 0 bases to trimming and J lost 0 bases, with 15 bases between them. The CDR3 loop is CASSEAAGPPPSNQPQHF. Here the CDR3 DNA reads TGTGCCAGCAGTGAAGCGGCAGGGCCCCCACCTAGCAATCAGCCCCAGCATTTT.

The CDR3 is CASSVTGTRGLDGEQFF. The CDR3 DNA reads TGTGCCAGCAGTGTAACCGGGACACGTGGACTAGATGGGGAGCAGTTCTTC. This chain uses TRBV6-1 with TRBJ2-1; D is perhaps TRBD2 (7 bases). Trimming took off 4 bases at V and 10 bases at J, with 26 bases between the two ends. The CDR3 is 17 amino acids. The germline CDR1 and CDR2 sequences are MNHNS and SASEGT.

The chain employs TRBV6-5 and TRBJ2-1, with a possible D match to TRBD1 (6 bases). The CDR3 has 14 amino acids. The V gene's germline CDR1 is MNHEY and CDR2 SVGAGI. V lost 3 bases, J lost 3 bases, and 9 bases lay in between. The CDR3 sequence: CASSYRQVYNEQFF. The CDR3 DNA follows: TGTGCCAGCAGTTATCGACAGGTCTACAATGAGCAGTTCTTC.

This clone was observed once. This chain connects TRBV7-8 to TRBJ2-7; TRBD2 agrees at 8 bases. J gave up 5 bases and V 1 base, and 7 bases lay outside the gene matches. The CDR3 extends over 15 amino acids. Germline values: CDR1 SGHVS, CDR2 FQNEAQ. The CDR3 nucleotides read TGTGCCAGCAGCTTAGTGCCGGGAGGGCCCAACGAGCAGTACTTC. Translated: CASSLVPGGPNEQYF.

The chain employs TRBV19 and TRBJ2-7, with 7 bases aligning to TRBD1. Germline V gene lookup returns CDR1 LNHDA and CDR2 SQIVND (reference sequence). This CDR3 is built from 15 residues. V was clipped by 1 base and J by 3 bases; unmatched bases: 6. CDR3 sequence: CASSIGQGRGYEQYF. For the CDR3, the DNA is TGTGCCAGTAGTATAGGACAGGGTAGGGGCTACGAGCAGTACTTC.

The chain combines TRBV5-6 with TRBJ2-1; 10 nucleotides match TRBD2. The CDR3 totals 14 residues. Trimming took 5 bases from V and 3 from J; bases not matched to a gene: 2. The V gene's germline CDR1 is SGHDT and CDR2 YYEEEE. This chain's CDR3 is CASRGTSDYNEQFF. The CDR3 DNA is TGTGCCAGCAGGGGGACTAGCGACTACAATGAGCAGTTCTTC.

This clone showed up just a few times. CDR3 sequence reads: CASSPDSSNTEAFF. CDR3 sequence (DNA): TGTGCCAGTAGTCCGGACAGCTCGAATACTGAAGCTTTCTTT. J is TRBJ1-1 and V is TRBV19; tentative D call: TRBD1 (6 bases). Germline-derived CDR1 and CDR2 are LNHDA and SQIVND (reference sequence). The CDR3 is made up of 14 amino acids. The V and J ends lost 5 bases and 5 bases respectively, with 15 bases between them.

J is TRBJ2-3 and V is TRBV9; 8 bases are shared with TRBD2. CDR1 SGDLS and CDR2 YYNGEE come from the germline V gene. V lost 0 bases, J lost 9 bases, and 9 bases stayed unmatched. The CDR3 totals 15 residues. The CDR3 DNA sequence: TGTGCCAGCAGCGTAGACCGGACTAGCCGCCCCACGCAGTATTTT. Amino acids: CASSVDRTSRPTQYF.

The chain combines TRBV25-1 with TRBJ1-4; 11 bases agree with TRBD1. Germline assignment: CDR1 MGHDK and CDR2 SYGVNS. Trimming took 3 bases from V and 7 from J; bases not matched to a gene: 4. There are 15 residues in the CDR3. The CDR3 spells CASSEPGTGGEKLFF. CDR3 bases: TGTGCCAGCAGTGAGCCCGGGACAGGGGGTGAAAAACTGTTTTTT.

The chain is built from TRBV4-3 and TRBJ1-2; 7 bases line up with TRBD1. The V gene end was trimmed by 0 bases and the J gene end by 4 bases; junction bases not matched to a gene: 5. Looked up from germline, CDR1 is LGHNA and CDR2 is YSLEER. This CDR3 is built from 15 residues. CDR3 sequence (DNA): TGCGCCAGCAGCCAAGATCCCCCAGGGGGCTATGGCTACACCTTC. As protein: CASSQDPPGGYGYTF.

The chain is built from TRBV14 and TRBJ2-7, with D maybe TRBD1 (5 bases). This CDR3 is built from 16 residues. Trimming took 4 bases from V and 0 from J, leaving 16 bases between them. Germline CDR1 is SGHDN and CDR2 is FVKESK. CDR3 sequence reads: CASSPRQTRSSYEQYF. The CDR3 bases are TGTGCCAGCAGCCCACGACAGACCCGCTCCTCCTACGAGCAGTACTTC.

The rearrangement joins TRBV28 to TRBJ2-3; no clear D. Trimming pared 6 bases from V and 3 bases from J, leaving 10 bases between. From germline, CDR1 is MDHEN and CDR2 SYDVKM. The CDR3 runs 13 residues. CDR3: CASRESRTDTQYF. CDR3 nucleotide sequence: TGTGCCAGCAGAGAGAGTAGAACAGATACGCAGTATTTT. Full variable domain (remainder filled in from reference TRBV28 and TRBJ2-3): DVKVTQSSRYLVKRTGEKVFLECVQDMDHENMFWYRQDPGLGLRLIYFSYDVKMKEKGDIPEGYSVSREKKERFSLILESASTNQTSMYLCASRESRTDTQYFGPGTRLTVL.

The genes are TRBV2 and TRBJ1-1; no clear D gene. In germline, CDR1 is SNHLY, CDR2 FYNNEI. The CDR3 extends over 14 amino acids. V was pared by 4 bases and J by 2 bases, with 11 bases between. The CDR3 protein is CASSGGPGNTEAFF. The CDR3 bases are TGTGCCAGCAGTGGAGGGCCCGGTAACACTGAAGCTTTCTTT.

The chain uses TRBV2 and TRBJ1-1, with a tentative D call TRBD1 (6 bases). Germline V gives CDR1 SNHLY, CDR2 FYNNEI. CDR3 size: 13 residues. V lost 6 bases to trimming and J lost 6 bases, with 14 bases between them. The CDR3 nucleotides read TGTGCCAGCAGGTTGACAGGAGTGGCTGAAGCTTTCTTT. It yields the protein CASRLTGVAEAFF.

This sequence joins TRBV7-9 and TRBJ2-1; 9 nucleotides match TRBD1. The CDR3 is made up of 14 amino acids. The ends lost 3 bases at V and 9 bases at J; junction bases unmatched: 6. Germline V lookup: CDR1 SEHNR, CDR2 FQNEAQ (reference sequence). The CDR3 sequence is CASSLGQGEGEQFF. DNA for the CDR3: TGTGCCAGCAGCTTGGGACAGGGTGAGGGTGAGCAGTTCTTC.

This chain joins TRBV14 and TRBJ2-3; TRBD1 matches at 10 bases. CDR1 and CDR2 (germline): SGHDN, FVKESK. The CDR3 has 17 residues. Trimming at V came to 4 bases and at J to 6 bases, leaving 13 bases not matched to a gene. The CDR3 DNA reads TGTGCCAGCAGCCCTTCGAGACAGGGGGCCCAGGGCGATACGCAGTATTTT. It specifies CASSPSRQGAQGDTQYF.

A single count supports this clone. The chain joins TRBV4-1 to TRBJ2-1, with 8 bases that match TRBD2. The V gene's germline CDR1 is MGHRA and CDR2 YSYEKL. J gave up 6 bases and V 1 base, and 5 bases lay outside the gene matches. CDR3 length equals 15 residues. The CDR3 nucleotides read TGCGCCAGCAGCCAAGCGGGACTAGTTTTCAATGAGCAGTTCTTC. Translated: CASSQAGLVFNEQFF.

This sequence joins TRBV11-2 and TRBJ2-7, with 15 bases identical to TRBD2. The CDR3 runs to 19 residues. J was trimmed by 2 bases and V by 2 bases; bases with no gene match: 10. CDR1 is SGHAT and CDR2 is FQNNGV in the germline V gene. CDR3 protein: CASSLWTSGGVPQTYEQYF. The CDR3 DNA reads TGTGCCAGCAGCTTATGGACTAGCGGGGGGGTTCCCCAAACCTACGAGCAGTACTTC.

The chain carries TRBV6-7 and TRBJ2-5; perhaps TRBD2 as D (5 bases). TRBV6-7 is an open reading frame, and its role is uncertain. This CDR3 is 15 amino acids long. The ends were cut back, 7 bases at V and 1 base at J, with 16 bases in the middle. The DNA of the CDR3 is TGTGCCAGCATAACCGAAGACTATTGCCAAGAGACCCAGTACTTC. Protein sequence: CASITEDYCQETQYF.

This CDR3 reads CASSFRGVWEAFF. Written as DNA, the CDR3 is TGTGCCAGCAGTTTTAGGGGTGTATGGGAAGCTTTCTTT. V gene TRBV28 combines with J gene TRBJ1-1, with D tentatively TRBD1 (5 bases). CDR3 size: 13 residues. Germline CDR1 MDHEN, CDR2 SYDVKM. V shed 3 bases and J shed 8 bases, with 13 bases lying between them.

The chain combines TRBV11-1 with TRBJ2-7, with 7 bases that match TRBD1. The ends lost 3 bases at V and 1 base at J; junction bases unmatched: 9. Germline V gene data show CDR1 as SGHAT and CDR2 as FQDESV (reference sequence). This CDR3 comprises 16 residues. Written as DNA, the CDR3 is TGTGCCAGCAGCTTCAGACAGGGAAGGTATTCCTACGAGCAGTACTTC. Translation gives CASSFRQGRYSYEQYF.

This chain links TRBV6-5 with TRBJ2-3; TRBD2 agrees at 8 bases. The CDR3 is made up of 15 amino acids. Trimming cost V 5 bases and J 3 bases; bases outside gene matches: 7. Germline V gives CDR1 MNHEY, CDR2 SVGAGI. The CDR3 protein is CASSTPGLGTDTQYF. CDR3 bases: TGTGCCAGCAGTACGCCGGGACTAGGTACAGATACGCAGTATTTT.